This T cell receptor (beta chain) was found in a study of T cell responses to AZD1222 COVID-19 vaccine. Overall study findings and caveats: An increase in Spike-specific TCR breadth and depth was observed after two AZD1222 doses.

Method: immunoSEQ multiplex PCR; TCRdb's copy keeps in-frame clones and lacks some. Of more than 95,000 clones detected, about 88% appear once; the ten largest clones hold approximately 45%. In regard to this clone: No antigen is known for it.

The V end lost 4 bases, the J end lost 7 bases, and 17 bases lay between the germline ends. The CDR3 covers 14 residues. In germline, CDR1 is SEHNR, CDR2 FQNEAQ (reference sequence). This sequence originates from an adult who received the AZD1222 COVID-19 vaccine. The rearrangement links TRBV7-9 to TRBJ2-7; tentatively, D is TRBD1 (6 bases). Sequences were derived from peripheral blood, sampled 28 days after the second AZD1222 dose. The CDR3 DNA is TGTGCCAGCAGCTGGACAGCCCTGAGGGGGGAGCAGTACTTC. Translation gives CASSWTALRGEQYF.